Here is one T cell receptor (beta chain) with its context. The target antigen is unknown. This sample was taken from a study of T cell responses to AZD1222 COVID-19 vaccine. Study results and caveats: Breadth and depth of Spike-specific TCRs rose after two AZD1222 doses. Baseline seropositives among AZD1222 recipients totaled only 5 to 7.

Generated by immunoSEQ multiplex PCR, the TCRdb table keeps only in-frame clones and is missing some. The sample includes about 140,000 clones, 93% of them seen just once. The sequence came from an adult in good health. Sequences were derived from peripheral blood, sampled on day 0 of MenACWY control vaccination.

CDR3 loop: CASTATGTRIRVGYGYTF. Here the CDR3 DNA reads TGTGCCAGCACCGCCACGGGGACGCGGATTAGGGTGGGATATGGCTACACCTTC. V usage is TRBV9 and J usage is TRBJ1-2; tentative D call: TRBD1 (5 bases). The CDR3 sequence is 18 residues long. Germline assignment: CDR1 SGDLS and CDR2 YYNGEE. V was shortened by 6 bases and J by 5 bases, with 29 bases between the two germline ends.